This TCR beta chain was captured by sequencing in a study of cytomegalovirus exposure and HLA in healthy donors. Whole-study context: Earlier findings included about 120 million unique TCR beta sequences obtained from 180 million or so T cells.

The study ran its PCR with 60 Vbeta and 13 Jbeta primers. The assay was immunoSEQ multiplex PCR, and TCRdb's table has in-frame clones only and misses some. The table includes approximately 200,000 clones, about three quarters detected once. Trimming cost V 6 bases and J 3 bases; bases outside gene matches: 14. The germline V gene has CDR1 SQVTM and CDR2 ANQGSEA. CDR3 length equals 16 residues. Findings and caveats of the study: The study carried out a later analysis of TCR beta sequences. It associated some 18,000 of them with specific HLA alleles at a false discovery rate of 0.05.

A remark on this clone: The antigen is unknown.

The chain couples TRBV29-1 to TRBJ2-1; TRBD1 agrees at 7 bases. The sample was PBMCs. This TCR was sampled from a man aged 35 to 55 in good health and CMV-seronegative. DNA for the CDR3: TGCAGCGTGGAAATCGGGACAGCCGGCGTCTACAATGAGCAGTTCTTC. It specifies CSVEIGTAGVYNEQFF.